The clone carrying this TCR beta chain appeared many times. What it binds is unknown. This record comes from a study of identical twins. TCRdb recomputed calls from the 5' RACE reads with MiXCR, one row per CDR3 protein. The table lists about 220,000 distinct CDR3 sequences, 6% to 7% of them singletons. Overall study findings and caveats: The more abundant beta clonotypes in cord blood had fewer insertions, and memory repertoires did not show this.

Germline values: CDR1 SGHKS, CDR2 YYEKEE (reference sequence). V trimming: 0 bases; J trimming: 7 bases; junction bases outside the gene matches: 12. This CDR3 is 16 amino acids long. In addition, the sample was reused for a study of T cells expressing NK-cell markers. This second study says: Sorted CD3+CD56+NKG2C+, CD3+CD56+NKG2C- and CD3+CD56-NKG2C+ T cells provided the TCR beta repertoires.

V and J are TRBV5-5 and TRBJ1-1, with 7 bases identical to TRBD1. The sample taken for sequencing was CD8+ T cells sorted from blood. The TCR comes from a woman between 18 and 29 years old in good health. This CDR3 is CASSLVGQRGVFEAFF. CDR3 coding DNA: TGTGCCAGCAGCTTGGTGGGACAGCGGGGAGTATTTGAAGCTTTCTTT.